A single sample is the source of the 29 T cell receptor beta chains below, sequenced in a study of blood T cells in healthy people across ages. Then a second PCR, running about 6 to 11 cycles, was carried out with a sample-barcoded 5' primer and a J-beta primer mix. TCRdb used MiXCR to reprocess the 5' RACE reads, holding one entry per CDR3 protein. Of some 290,000 distinct CDR3 sequences listed, about 25% are singletons. The sequencing input was blood. Every receptor here comes from a woman aged 70-85 years in good health.

The chain combines TRBV6-2 or TRBV6-3 with TRBJ2-1, with 7 bases identical to TRBD2. The CDR3 totals 15 residues. In germline, CDR1 is MNHEY, CDR2 SVGEGT. The junction had 2 bases not matched to a gene; V was cut back by 0 bases and J by 3 bases. In DNA, the CDR3 is TGTGCCAGCAGTTACTCGGGCGGGGGCTACAATGAGCAGTTCTTC. Translation gives CASSYSGGGYNEQFF.

About this clonotype itself: This could be a read error, since a much larger clone is one nucleotide away. J is TRBJ2-7 and V is TRBV7-9; D is perhaps TRBD1 (6 bases). Trimming stripped 2 bases from V and 5 bases from J, with 13 bases between. Germline assignment: CDR1 SEHNR and CDR2 FQNEAQ (reference sequence). The CDR3 loop spans 14 amino acids. DNA of the CDR3: TGTGCCAGCAGCTTACAGGGGCTTCCCCACGAGCAGTACTTC. Translation: CASSLQGLPHEQYF.

J is TRBJ2-5 and V is TRBV4-2; 7 bases map to TRBD1. Germline lookup yields CDR1 LGHNA and CDR2 YNFKEQ. After removal of 0 bases from V and 0 bases from J, the junction contained 1 base not matched to a gene. The CDR3 is 15 amino acids. The CDR3 protein is CASSQDGQDQETQYF. In DNA, the CDR3 is TGTGCCAGCAGCCAAGATGGACAGGACCAAGAGACCCAGTACTTC.

This sequence joins TRBV11-2 and TRBJ1-3; no clear D gene. V lost 0 bases and J lost 1, with 4 bases in between. CDR1 SGHAT and CDR2 FQNNGV come from the germline V gene. The CDR3 sequence is 14 residues long. DNA for the CDR3: TGTGCCAGCAGCTTAGAACGGTCTGGAAACACCATATATTTT. Translating gives CASSLERSGNTIYF.

This clonotype was seen more than once but under ten times. The J gene is TRBJ1-5, the V gene TRBV6-2 or TRBV6-3; D unclear. The CDR3 has 12 amino acids. The germline V and J ends were trimmed by 6 bases and 6 bases, with 9 bases remaining between them. From germline, CDR1 is MNHEY and CDR2 SVGEGT. This CDR3 reads CASRTGGQPQHF. The CDR3 nucleotides are TGTGCCAGCAGAACGGGAGGTCAGCCCCAGCATTTT.

The rearrangement joins TRBV28 to TRBJ2-1; D is ambiguous. The CDR3 sequence is 14 residues long. CDR1 is MDHEN and CDR2 is SYDVKM in the germline V gene. The V and J ends lost 1 base and 6 bases respectively, with 10 bases between them. In nucleotides, the CDR3 is TGTGCCAGCAGTTTATCTGGTGCTAGCAATGAGCAGTTCTTC. This gives the protein CASSLSGASNEQFF.

The chain carries TRBV28 and TRBJ1-5; D unclear. The CDR3 length is 18 residues. Trimming took off 5 bases at V and 3 bases at J, with 23 bases between the two ends. CDR1 and CDR2 from the germline V gene are MDHEN and SYDVKM. The CDR3 region has the DNA TGTGCCAGCAGTCCCCGTCGGGTAATAAAGGGCTTCAATCAGCCCCAGCATTTT. Protein product: CASSPRRVIKGFNQPQHF.

The table lists this clonotype with a few counts. This chain joins TRBV6-6 and TRBJ1-5; D not resolved. V lost 2 bases and J 2 bases, leaving 10 bases between the germline ends. The CDR3 is made up of 15 amino acids. Germline-derived CDR1 and CDR2 are MNHNY and SVGAGI (reference sequence). The CDR3 coding sequence is TGTGCCAGCAGTTACGAGACCCTGGGCAATCAGCCCCAGCATTTT. Residues: CASSYETLGNQPQHF.

This clonotype showed up many times. The gene calls are TRBV28 and TRBJ1-2; 7 nucleotides agree with TRBD1. The CDR3 loop spans 15 amino acids. From germline, CDR1 is MDHEN and CDR2 SYDVKM. After removal of 4 bases from V and 6 bases from J, the junction contained 11 bases not matched to a gene. CDR3 loop: CASSSYTGTADGYTF. The CDR3 DNA follows: TGTGCCAGCAGTTCGTATACCGGGACAGCAGATGGCTACACCTTC.

The sample holds a few counts of this clonotype. The rearrangement links TRBV29-1 to TRBJ2-1; D remains ambiguous. Trimming removed 5 bases from V and 2 bases from J, with 7 bases in between. Germline values: CDR1 SQVTM, CDR2 ANQGSEA. CDR3 length: 12 amino acids. CDR3 sequence (DNA): TGCAGCGTTAAGGACCCCTACAATGAGCAGTTCTTC. Protein product: CSVKDPYNEQFF.

This clonotype has just a few counts. The chain combines TRBV20-1 with TRBJ2-4, with D perhaps given as TRBD1 or TRBD2 (5 bases each). The CDR3 sequence is 18 residues long. V dropped 3 bases and J dropped 0 bases, with 21 bases sitting between them. Germline assignment: CDR1 DFQATT and CDR2 SNEGSKA (reference sequence). The CDR3 coding sequence is TGCAGTGCTAGTCCCGAGGGGTCCCTAACTCTAGCCAAAAACATTCAGTACTTC. Amino acids: CSASPEGSLTLAKNIQYF.

This clonotype was observed a few times. The CDR3 coding sequence is TGTGCCAGCAGTTTAGAGGGGGATACGCAGTATTTT. Translated: CASSLEGDTQYF. V and J are TRBV12-3 or TRBV12-4 and TRBJ2-3; TRBD1 might be the D (5 bases). CDR3 size: 12 residues. V was clipped by 1 base and J by 6 bases, with 5 bases between them.

Turning to this clonotype: One end of the junction varies from germline; a read error may be responsible. The chain carries TRBV14 and TRBJ2-7, with TRBD1 matching over 12 bases. CDR1 and CDR2 from the germline V gene are SGHDN and FVKESK. The CDR3 is 14 residues long. For the CDR3, the DNA is TGTGCCGGCAGCCAAGGGACAGGGGGCCTAGGGCAGTACTTC. Amino acid sequence: CAGSQGTGGLGQYF.

This clonotype was counted many times. The chain joins TRBV28 to TRBJ2-3, with TRBD1 as a possible D gene (8 bases). Trimming cost V 5 bases and J 4 bases, with 19 bases left between them. The germline V gene has CDR1 MDHEN and CDR2 SYDVKM. The CDR3 length is 16 residues. The CDR3 coding sequence is TGTGCCAGCAGTAGATCCCGGACAGGGAGGGCAGATACGCAGTATTTT. As protein: CASSRSRTGRADTQYF.

The chain has TRBV10-3 and TRBJ2-5; a possible D gene is TRBD2 (7 bases). CDR1 and CDR2 from the germline V gene are ENHRY and SYGVKD. Trimming took off 3 bases at V and 2 bases at J, with 13 bases between the two ends. CDR3 length: 15 amino acids. The CDR3 is CAISDWGGGQETQYF. CDR3 DNA: TGTGCCATCAGTGACTGGGGAGGGGGGCAAGAGACCCAGTACTTC.

This chain uses TRBV9 with TRBJ2-5, with a weak D call TRBD2 (6 bases). The J call is in doubt because the DNA end fits TRBJ2-1 better. This CDR3 is built from 14 residues. Germline loops: CDR1 SGDLS, CDR2 YYNGEE. CDR3 in DNA: TGTGCCAGCAGCGCCGGGGGATCCTACAATGAGCAGTTCTTC. It encodes CASSAGGSYNEQFF.

CDR3 region: CASSLIPDYNEQFF. The CDR3, as DNA: TGTGCCAGCAGCTTAATTCCCGATTACAATGAGCAGTTCTTC. The chain joins TRBV7-3 to TRBJ2-5; D remains ambiguous. The tail of the sequence fits TRBJ2-1 better, so the J call may be wrong. The germline CDR1 and CDR2 sequences are SGHTA and FQGTGA. This CDR3 is 14 amino acids long.

This chain uses TRBV7-9 with TRBJ1-2; D ambiguous. Trimming left V 1 base short and J 4 bases short, with 13 bases between. The germline CDR1 and CDR2 sequences are SEHNR and FQNEAQ (reference sequence). This CDR3 has 15 residues. The CDR3 is CASSLGAGSPYGYTF. The CDR3 coding sequence is TGTGCCAGCAGCTTAGGGGCCGGGAGCCCCTATGGCTACACCTTC.

The table lists this clonotype with a few counts. The genes are TRBV20-1 and TRBJ1-4; no reliable D call. V was trimmed by 0 bases and J by 1 base, leaving 18 bases between them. Germline CDR1 and CDR2: DFQATT and SNEGSKA (reference sequence). The CDR3 loop spans 18 amino acids. In DNA form, the CDR3 reads TGCAGTGCTAGAGATGGGCGGAGGAGGCGCGGAACTAATGAAAAACTGTTTTTT. It specifies CSARDGRRRRGTNEKLFF.

V gene TRBV11-2 combines with J gene TRBJ2-3; unclear D gene. Trimming shortened V by 0 bases and J by 15 bases, and 22 bases separated the two germline ends. Germline loops: CDR1 SGHAT, CDR2 FQNNGV. The CDR3 loop spans 15 amino acids. This CDR3 is CASSLDFGPSVTGYF. The CDR3 region has the DNA TGTGCCAGCAGCTTAGATTTCGGCCCCTCGGTGACTGGATATTTT.

This clonotype was observed many times. The chain couples TRBV29-1 to TRBJ1-4, with D hard to call. Germline V CDR1 and CDR2: SQVTM, ANQGSEA. The CDR3 has 12 residues. The V end was cut by 4 bases, the J end by 8 bases, with 11 bases between. This CDR3 reads CSVGQNKEKLFF. For the CDR3, the DNA is TGCAGCGTTGGGCAGAACAAAGAAAAACTGTTTTTT.

This rearrangement joins TRBV20-1 to TRBJ2-5; D is tentatively TRBD1 or TRBD2 (5 bases each). CDR3 length equals 13 residues. Germline CDR1 and CDR2: DFQATT and SNEGSKA (reference sequence). The V end was cut by 3 bases, the J end by 2 bases, with 10 bases between. The chain's CDR3 is CSASRDGQETQYF. CDR3 DNA sequence: TGCAGTGCTAGCCGGGACGGGCAAGAGACCCAGTACTTC.

This clonotype was detected a few times. This sequence joins TRBV29-1 and TRBJ2-7, with TRBD2 as a possible D gene (6 bases). The V end was cut by 4 bases, the J end by 1 base, with 8 bases between. The CDR3 length is 12 residues. Looked up from germline, CDR1 is SQVTM and CDR2 is ANQGSEA. The chain's CDR3 is CSVGDFSYEQYF. The CDR3 DNA is TGCAGCGTTGGGGACTTTTCCTACGAGCAGTACTTC.

This clonotype was observed at least ten times. J is TRBJ1-1 and V is TRBV18; 7 bases map to TRBD1. J was trimmed by 1 base and V by 8 bases; bases with no gene match: 19. The CDR3 spans 18 residues. Germline V CDR1 and CDR2: KGHSH, LQKENI. For the CDR3, the DNA is TGTGCCAGCGGAAGAGACAGGGCTAACAGAAAATCGAACACTGAAGCTTTCTTT. Amino acids: CASGRDRANRKSNTEAFF.

This clonotype was seen a few times. The chain is built from TRBV6-1 and TRBJ1-1, with a weak D call TRBD1 (6 bases). Trimming removed 2 bases from V and 1 base from J, with 11 bases in between. Germline V gene sequence: CDR1 MNHNS, CDR2 SASEGT. This CDR3 is 15 amino acids long. CDR3 sequence: CASSEYQGRNTEAFF. As DNA, the CDR3 is TGTGCCAGCAGTGAATATCAGGGGAGGAACACTGAAGCTTTCTTT.

The genes are TRBV6-1 and TRBJ2-5, with 10 nucleotides matching TRBD2. The end of the DNA fits TRBJ2-7 better, so the J call may be wrong. The germline CDR1 and CDR2 sequences are MNHNS and SASEGT. The CDR3 spans 17 residues. CDR3 in DNA: TGTGCCAGCAGTGAAGCGAGGACTAGCGGACCCTCCTACGAGCAGTACTTC. This codes for CASSEARTSGPSYEQYF.

This chain links TRBV7-9 with TRBJ1-2; 7 bases fit TRBD1. The V and J ends lost 5 bases and 4 bases, in that order; junction bases with no gene match: 10. This CDR3 is 15 amino acids long. Germline V lookup: CDR1 SEHNR, CDR2 FQNEAQ (reference sequence). Here the CDR3 reads CASSNSGAGGYGYTF. The DNA for the CDR3 is TGTGCCAGCAGCAACTCCGGGGCAGGGGGCTATGGCTACACCTTC.

This clonotype has ten or more counts. CDR3 sequence reads: CASSQTTSGGYNEQFF. CDR3 nucleotides: TGCGCCAGCAGCCAGACCACTAGCGGGGGGTACAATGAGCAGTTCTTC. The rearrangement joins TRBV4-3 to TRBJ2-1; TRBD2 agrees at 12 bases. This CDR3 spans 16 amino acids. The V gene's germline CDR1 is LGHNA and CDR2 YSLEER. J gave up 4 bases and V 3 bases, and 4 bases lay outside the gene matches.

Ten or more counts support this clonotype. The V gene is TRBV5-5, the J gene TRBJ2-3; D uncertain. Germline V CDR1 and CDR2: SGHKS, YYEKEE (reference sequence). V lost 0 bases and J lost 8, with 13 bases in between. This CDR3 spans 14 amino acids. The CDR3 bases are TGTGCCAGCAGCTTGGCCCCCGAGTTTTTTACGCAGTATTTT. The encoded protein is CASSLAPEFFTQYF.